This TCR beta chain was identified in a study of blood T cells in healthy people across ages. Using a J-beta primer mix together with a sample-barcoded 5' primer, a second PCR was run for roughly 7 to 12 cycles. TCRdb re-called the 5' RACE reads with MiXCR, one entry per CDR3 protein. This repertoire shows 1.5 million to 2 million distinct CDR3 sequences, 49% found once; its top ten account for about 2.1%. The CDR3 runs to 17 residues. In germline, CDR1 is SEHNR, CDR2 FQNEAQ (reference sequence). V shed 1 base and J shed 3 bases, with 19 bases lying between them. What was sequenced was blood. The TCR was taken from a woman aged 40 to 49 in good health. This rearrangement joins TRBV7-9 to TRBJ2-7; D is perhaps TRBD1 (5 bases). Here the CDR3 DNA reads TGTGCCAGCAGCTTAGGGGGTGGCAGGGCCCTTAACTACGAGCAGTACTTC. Translated, it gives CASSLGGGRALNYEQYF.